Listed here is a single T cell receptor (beta chain). This CDR3 is built from 13 residues. With 4 bases removed from V and 2 bases from J, the gap between germline ends came to 9 bases. Germline V gives CDR1 MNHEY, CDR2 SVGEGT. Authors' methods: The assay estimated nucleated cells by amplifying reference gene primers. Clones were read by immunoSEQ multiplex PCR, and TCRdb kept only the in-frame ones, dropping some. V and J calls plus clone size are reproduced from that table; the DNA served to infer D and trimming. Of fewer than 350,000 clones listed, roughly 90% are singletons. This sample is part of a study of blood T cell repertoires in COVID-19. Study as a whole: Donors in the United States, Italy and Spain gave samples during acute or convalescent COVID-19. The cDNA or gDNA used as material had been derived from T cells, B-cell-depleted T cells, or PBMCs.

The TCR sequence derives from a woman aged 30 to 39 with COVID-19, enrolled during active disease. The specimen sequenced was peripheral blood. The rearrangement links TRBV6-2 or TRBV6-3 to TRBJ2-7; unclear D gene. The CDR3: CASSFLSPYEQYF. In DNA, the CDR3 is TGTGCCAGCAGTTTCTTAAGCCCCTACGAGCAGTACTTC.